A selection of T cell receptor beta chains follows, all from one sample in a study of blood T cell repertoires in COVID-19. Method: immunoSEQ multiplex PCR; TCRdb's copy keeps in-frame clones and lacks some. The repertoire holds 65,000 to 75,000 clones, with 65% to 90% as singletons. Sequences were obtained from peripheral blood. The receptors were sampled from a man aged 80 or over with acute or convalescent COVID-19. The conserved cysteine and the conserved F or W are not part of the CDR3 here. Fields, in order: J gene, V gene, CDR3 protein.

TRBJ2-2,TRBV7-2,ASSLSGRTGELF
TRBJ2-2,TRBV20-1,SASVASGPANTGELF
TRBJ1-1,TRBV18,ASSPRELTEAF
TRBJ2-2,TRBV2,ASSGQGTINTGELF
TRBJ1-3,TRBV30,AWSEGRSGNTIY
TRBJ2-7,TRBV12-3/TRBV12-4,ASSRRTGYEQY
TRBJ2-5,TRBV9,ASSVATTSGSGGQETQY
TRBJ2-2,TRBV5-5,ASSSQLSGQGVGELF
TRBJ1-2,TRBV11-2,ASSLEYRGDDYGYT
TRBJ2-1,TRBV6-2/TRBV6-3,ASSYQWRGGSSYNEQF
TRBJ2-1,TRBV28,ASSSLAGGPYNEQF
TRBJ1-1,TRBV7-9,ASGPRGTEAF
TRBJ1-5,TRBV24-1,ATSDNGMNQPQH
TRBJ1-6,TRBV3-1/TRBV3-2,ASSPGQGRGNSPLH
TRBJ2-5,TRBV5-4,ASSLVGLAGKETQY
TRBJ2-7,TRBV2,ASSDYPGQGITYEQY
TRBJ1-1,TRBV4-3,ASSPGIGGTGKGDTEAF
TRBJ1-4,TRBV4-1,ASSQDYTATNEKLF
TRBJ1-1,TRBV6-5,ASSLSPPTEAF
TRBJ2-1,TRBV12-3/TRBV12-4,ASNHGTGNEQF
TRBJ1-5,TRBV6-5,ASRGRVGQPQH
TRBJ2-7,TRBV9,ASSVGQGATYEQY
TRBJ1-4,TRBV2,ASTQTRGGLEKLF